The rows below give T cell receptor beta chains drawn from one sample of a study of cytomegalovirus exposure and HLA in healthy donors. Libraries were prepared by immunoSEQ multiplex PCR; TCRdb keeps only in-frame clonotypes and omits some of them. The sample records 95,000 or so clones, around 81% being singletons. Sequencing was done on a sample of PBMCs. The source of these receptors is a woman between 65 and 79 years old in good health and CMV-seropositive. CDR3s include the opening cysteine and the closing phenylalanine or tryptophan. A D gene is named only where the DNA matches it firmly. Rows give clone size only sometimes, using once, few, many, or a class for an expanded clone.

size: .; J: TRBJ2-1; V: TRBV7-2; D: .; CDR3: CASSSQGGWSNEQFF; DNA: TGTGCCAGCAGCTCTCAGGGGGGTTGGAGCAATGAGCAGTTCTTC
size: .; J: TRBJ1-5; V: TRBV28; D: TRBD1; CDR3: CASSLDRDRYSNQPQHF; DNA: TGTGCCAGCAGTCTCGATCGGGACAGATATAGCAATCAGCCCCAGCATTTT
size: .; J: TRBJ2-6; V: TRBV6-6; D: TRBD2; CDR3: CASNMAGAGANVLTF; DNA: TGTGCCAGCAACATGGCGGGGGCTGGGGCCAACGTCCTGACTTTC
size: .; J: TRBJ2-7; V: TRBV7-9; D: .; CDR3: CASSPRELAEQYF; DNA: TGTGCCAGCAGCCCCCGGGAATTGGCCGAGCAGTACTTC
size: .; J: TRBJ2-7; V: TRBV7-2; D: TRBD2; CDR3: CASSPSGSGSYEQYF; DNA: TGTGCCAGCAGCCCAAGCGGGAGCGGCTCCTACGAGCAGTACTTC
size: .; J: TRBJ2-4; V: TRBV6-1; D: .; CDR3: CASRRQVGDIQYF; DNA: TGTGCCAGCAGGAGACAGGTCGGGGACATTCAGTACTTC
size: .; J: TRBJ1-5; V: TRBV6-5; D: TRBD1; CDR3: CASSPPGQGSQPQHF; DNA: TGTGCCAGCAGCCCACCGGGACAGGGAAGCCAGCCCCAGCATTTT
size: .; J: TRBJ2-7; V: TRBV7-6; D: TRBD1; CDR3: CASSLAITGTGPTYEQYF; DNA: TGTGCCAGCAGCTTAGCAATAACCGGGACAGGCCCTACCTACGAGCAGTACTTC
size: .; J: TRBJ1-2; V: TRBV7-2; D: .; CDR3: CASSQSRGGQQGYGYTF; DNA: TGTGCCAGCAGCCAGAGCCGTGGCGGACAGCAAGGATATGGCTACACCTTC
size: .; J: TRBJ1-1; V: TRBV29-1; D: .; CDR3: CSVEVYGEAFF; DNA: TGCAGCGTTGAAGTGTACGGTGAAGCTTTCTTT
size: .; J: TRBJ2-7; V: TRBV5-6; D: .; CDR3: CASGGDRPYEQYF; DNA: TGTGCCAGCGGGGGGGACAGGCCCTACGAGCAGTACTTC
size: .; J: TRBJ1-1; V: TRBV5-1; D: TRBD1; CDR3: CASSLTRQGMNTEAFF; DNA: TGCGCCAGCAGCTTGACCCGACAGGGCATGAACACTGAAGCTTTCTTT
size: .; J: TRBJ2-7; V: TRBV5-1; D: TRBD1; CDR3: CASSLGDRVADEQYF; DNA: TGCGCCAGCAGCTTGGGCGACAGGGTCGCCGACGAGCAGTACTTC
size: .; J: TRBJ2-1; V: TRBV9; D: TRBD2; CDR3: CASSGTTSGSYNEQFF; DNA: TGTGCCAGCAGCGGAACGACTAGCGGGAGTTATAATGAGCAGTTCTTC
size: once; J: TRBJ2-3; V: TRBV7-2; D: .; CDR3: CASSLEAGDTDTQYF; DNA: TGTGCCAGCAGCTTAGAGGCAGGGGACACAGATACGCAGTATTTT
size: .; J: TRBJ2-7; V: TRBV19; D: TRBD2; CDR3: CASSASLAGGQYEQYF; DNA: TGTGCCAGTAGTGCTTCACTAGCGGGAGGCCAATACGAGCAGTACTTC
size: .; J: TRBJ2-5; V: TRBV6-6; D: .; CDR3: CASSSGGETQYF; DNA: TGTGCCAGCAGCTCAGGGGGGGAGACCCAGTACTTC
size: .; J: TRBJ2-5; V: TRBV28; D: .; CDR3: CASSAPGDGEETQYF; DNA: TGTGCCAGCAGTGCTCCGGGAGATGGGGAAGAGACCCAGTACTTC
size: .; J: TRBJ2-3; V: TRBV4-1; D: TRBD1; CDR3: CASSQIDRDADTQYF; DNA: TGCGCCAGCAGCCAAATAGACAGGGATGCAGATACGCAGTATTTT
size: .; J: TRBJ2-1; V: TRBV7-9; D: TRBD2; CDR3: CSSSRGTSGSSEQFF; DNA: TGTTCCAGCAGCCGAGGGACTAGCGGGAGTAGTGAGCAGTTCTTC